This is a list of T cell receptor beta chains from one sample in a study of blood T cell repertoires in COVID-19. Libraries were prepared by immunoSEQ multiplex PCR; TCRdb keeps only in-frame clonotypes and omits some of them. The sample includes 88,000 or so clones, around 89% of them seen just once. The source material was PBMCs or T cells enriched from blood (not recorded which). The source is a woman between 50 and 59 years old with acute COVID-19. The conserved cysteine and the conserved F or W are not part of the CDR3 here.

CDR3 protein: ASSPRGVPDTQY
J gene: TRBJ2-3
V gene: TRBV19

CDR3 protein: ASSLELAGEEF
J gene: TRBJ2-1
V gene: TRBV7-2

CDR3 protein: ASSKREGTGRETQY
J gene: TRBJ2-5
V gene: TRBV21-1

CDR3 protein: ASKSGGDGYT
J gene: TRBJ1-2
V gene: TRBV27

CDR3 protein: AWSGGTGGNQPQH
J gene: TRBJ1-5
V gene: TRBV30

CDR3 protein: ASSQDQASGSYEQY
J gene: TRBJ2-7
V gene: TRBV4-1

CDR3 protein: ASTVGGRVGNTIY
J gene: TRBJ1-3
V gene: TRBV25-1

CDR3 protein: ASSQSSAYNEQF
J gene: TRBJ2-1
V gene: TRBV23-1

CDR3 protein: ASSAGVGHRSGNTIY
J gene: TRBJ1-3
V gene: TRBV9

CDR3 protein: ASSARTRGGGELF
J gene: TRBJ2-2
V gene: TRBV21-1

CDR3 protein: ASSIDPGLAGGPPYEQY
J gene: TRBJ2-7
V gene: TRBV19

CDR3 protein: ASSYIANYGYT
J gene: TRBJ1-2
V gene: TRBV2

CDR3 protein: ASSQVPGAYEQY
J gene: TRBJ2-7
V gene: TRBV4-1

CDR3 protein: ASSHGDRGRADTQY
J gene: TRBJ2-3
V gene: TRBV4-1

CDR3 protein: ASSYPGLGSNEQF
J gene: TRBJ2-1
V gene: TRBV3-1/TRBV3-2

CDR3 protein: ASSLTVAADGYT
J gene: TRBJ1-2
V gene: TRBV7-2

CDR3 protein: ASISGQGPDNEQF
J gene: TRBJ2-1
V gene: TRBV2

CDR3 protein: ASSADTNYGYT
J gene: TRBJ1-2
V gene: TRBV9